A single T cell receptor (beta chain) is shown here with its context. The antigen remains unidentified. Reverse transcription used roughly 0.45 to 1 ug RNA and random hexamers. Multiplex immunoSEQ PCR targeted 54 Vbeta and 13 Jbeta TCR beta segments. TCRdb fed the immunoSEQ multiplex PCR reads into MiXCR, producing one record per CDR3 protein. The table includes 120,000 to 150,000 distinct CDR3 sequences, approximately 93% detected once. This sample is drawn from a study of CD8 T cells in Susac syndrome. Study-level results: The study conceded that its TCR sequencing and HLA analysis involved relatively few individuals.

Purification of the CD8+ and CD4+ T cells relied on negative isolation, and TEMRA cells underwent FACS enrichment. This CDR3 has 11 amino acids. Trimming pared 5 bases from V and 7 bases from J, leaving 9 bases between. Per germline, CDR1 SGDLS and CDR2 YYNGEE. The clonotype was recovered from a human donor in good health. Sequencing input: CD4+ T cells from PBMCs. The V and J genes are TRBV9 and TRBJ1-1; no reliable D call. The DNA of the CDR3 is TGTGCCAGCAGACGGGTCGGTGAAGCTTTCTTT. Translating gives CASRRVGEAFF.